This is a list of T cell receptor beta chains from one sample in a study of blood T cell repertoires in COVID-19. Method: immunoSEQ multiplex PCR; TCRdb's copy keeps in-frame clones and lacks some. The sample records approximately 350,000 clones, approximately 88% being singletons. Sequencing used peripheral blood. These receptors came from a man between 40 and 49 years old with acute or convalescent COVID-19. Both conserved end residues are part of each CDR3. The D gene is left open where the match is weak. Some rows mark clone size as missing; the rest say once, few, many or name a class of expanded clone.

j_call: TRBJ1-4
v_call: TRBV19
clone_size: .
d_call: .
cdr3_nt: TGTGCCAGTAGCGCGGGAGGATCCCCTGCAAAACTGTTTTTT
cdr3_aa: CASSAGGSPAKLFF

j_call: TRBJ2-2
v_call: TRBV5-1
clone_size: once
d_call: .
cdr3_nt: TGCGCCAGCAGCTTTTCGACATCCCCCCCTAACACCGGGGAGCTGTTTTTT
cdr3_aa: CASSFSTSPPNTGELFF

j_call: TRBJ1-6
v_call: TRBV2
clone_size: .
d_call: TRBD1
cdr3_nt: TGTGCCAGCAGTGCCCGTAGGACAGGGCAGGTGAATTCACCCCTCCACTTT
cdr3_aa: CASSARRTGQVNSPLHF

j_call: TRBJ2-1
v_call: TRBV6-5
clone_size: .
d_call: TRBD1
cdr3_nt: TGTGCCAGCACCTCGGGACAGGGGGCTCGGGGGCAGTTCTTC
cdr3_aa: CASTSGQGARGQFF

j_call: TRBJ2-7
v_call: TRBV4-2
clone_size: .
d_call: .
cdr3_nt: TGTGCCAGCAGCCAAGCCGGCTCCTACGAGCAGTACTTC
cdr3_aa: CASSQAGSYEQYF

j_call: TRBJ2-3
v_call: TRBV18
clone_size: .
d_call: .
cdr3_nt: TGTGCCAGCTCGATACTACCCCAGACAGAAACTAGCACAGATACGCAGTATTTT
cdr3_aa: CASSILPQTETSTDTQYF

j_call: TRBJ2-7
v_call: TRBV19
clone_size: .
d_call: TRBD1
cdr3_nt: TGTGCCAGTAGCAGGGACAGGGCCTACGAGCAGTACTTC
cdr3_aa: CASSRDRAYEQYF

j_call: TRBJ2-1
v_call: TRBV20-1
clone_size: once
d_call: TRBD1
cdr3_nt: TGCAGTGCTAGTCGGGCAGGGGGAATAAATGAGCAGTTCTTC
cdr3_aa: CSASRAGGINEQFF

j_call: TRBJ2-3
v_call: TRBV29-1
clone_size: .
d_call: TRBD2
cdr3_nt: TGCAGCGTTCGGGCGGGAGTAGGGACAGATACGCAGTATTTT
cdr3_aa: CSVRAGVGTDTQYF

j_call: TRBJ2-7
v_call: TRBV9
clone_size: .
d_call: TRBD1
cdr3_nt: TGTGCCAGCAGCGTAGACAGGGGGCTAAACTACGAGCAGTACTTC
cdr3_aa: CASSVDRGLNYEQYF

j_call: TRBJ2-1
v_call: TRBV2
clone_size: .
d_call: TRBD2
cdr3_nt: TGTGCCAGCAGTGAAGCTAGGACTAGCGTATACAATGAGCAGTTCTTC
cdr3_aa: CASSEARTSVYNEQFF

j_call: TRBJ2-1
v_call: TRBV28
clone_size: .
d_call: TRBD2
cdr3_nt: TGTGCCAGCAGTTTCCTAACTAGCGGGGGAAACAATGAGCAGTTCTTC
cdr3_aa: CASSFLTSGGNNEQFF

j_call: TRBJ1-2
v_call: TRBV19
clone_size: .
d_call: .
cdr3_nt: TGTGCCAGTAGGTTCTTCTATGGCTACACCTTC
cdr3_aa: CASRFFYGYTF

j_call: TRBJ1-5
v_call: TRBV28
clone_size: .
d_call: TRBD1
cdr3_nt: TGTGCCAGCAGTTCCCTAAGGGACAGCACCAATCAGCCCCAGCATTTT
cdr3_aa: CASSSLRDSTNQPQHF

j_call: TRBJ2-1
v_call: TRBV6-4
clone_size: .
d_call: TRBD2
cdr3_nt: TGTGCCAGCAGTGACCGGCTAGCGGGGGGGTACAATGAGCAGTTCTTC
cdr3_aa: CASSDRLAGGYNEQFF

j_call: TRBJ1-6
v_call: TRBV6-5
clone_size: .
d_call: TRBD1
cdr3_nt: TGTGCCAGCAGCTTGGGAGGACAGGCAAATTCACCCCTCCACTTT
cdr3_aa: CASSLGGQANSPLHF

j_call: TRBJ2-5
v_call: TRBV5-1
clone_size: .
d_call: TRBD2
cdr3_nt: TGCGCCAGCAGCATAACAATAGCGGGAGGGCAAGAGACCCAGTACTTC
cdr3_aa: CASSITIAGGQETQYF

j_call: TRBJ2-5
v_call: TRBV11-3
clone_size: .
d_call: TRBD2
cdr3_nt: TGTGCCAGCAGCCACGGACTAGCGGGGGGGATATACCAAGAGACCCAGTACTTC
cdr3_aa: CASSHGLAGGIYQETQYF

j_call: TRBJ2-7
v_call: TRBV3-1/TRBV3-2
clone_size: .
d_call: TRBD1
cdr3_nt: TGTGCCAGCAGCCAAGATATAGGACAGGGAAACGAGCAGTACTTC
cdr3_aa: CASSQDIGQGNEQYF

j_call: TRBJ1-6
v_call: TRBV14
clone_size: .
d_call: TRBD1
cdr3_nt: TGTGCCAGCAGCCAACAGACAGGGAGCTCCTATAATTCACCCCTCCACTTT
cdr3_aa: CASSQQTGSSYNSPLHF

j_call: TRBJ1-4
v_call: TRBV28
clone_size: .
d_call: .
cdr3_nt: TGTGCCAGCAGTTTCGGGGGGAATGAAAAACTGTTTTTT
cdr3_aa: CASSFGGNEKLFF

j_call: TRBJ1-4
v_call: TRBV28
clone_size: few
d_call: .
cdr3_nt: TGTGCCAGCAGTCCTGGGGCAGGGTGGAATGAAAAACTGTTTTTT
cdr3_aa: CASSPGAGWNEKLFF

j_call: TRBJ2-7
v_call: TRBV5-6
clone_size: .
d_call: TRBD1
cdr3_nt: TGTGCCAGCAGCCCCGACAGGGGGGGGACCTACGAGCAGTACTTC
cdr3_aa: CASSPDRGGTYEQYF

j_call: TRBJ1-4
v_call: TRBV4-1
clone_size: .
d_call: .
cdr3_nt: TGCGCCAGCAGCCAGCGGCTCCCACCTGAAAAACTGTTTTTT
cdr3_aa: CASSQRLPPEKLFF

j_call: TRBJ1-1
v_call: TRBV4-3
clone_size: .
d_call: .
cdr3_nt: TGCGCCAGCAGCCAAGACCCCCGGGGTAACCCTGAAGCTTTCTTT
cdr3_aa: CASSQDPRGNPEAFF

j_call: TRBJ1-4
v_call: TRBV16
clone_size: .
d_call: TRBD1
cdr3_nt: TGTGCCAGCAGCCAATCCGGCCACGGGACAGGGGACCTTGGGGCTAATGAAAAACTGTTTTTT
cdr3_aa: CASSQSGHGTGDLGANEKLFF

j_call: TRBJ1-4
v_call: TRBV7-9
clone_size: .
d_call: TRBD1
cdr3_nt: TGTGCCAGCAGCTTTCGGGGACAGGGTGGCACTAATGAAAAACTGTTTTTT
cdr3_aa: CASSFRGQGGTNEKLFF

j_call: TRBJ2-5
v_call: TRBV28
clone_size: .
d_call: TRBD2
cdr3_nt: TGTGCCAGCAGGCGGACGGCCCTAGATGCGGGGGATGCGGTGTCCCAGTACTTC
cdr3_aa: CASRRTALDAGDAVSQYF

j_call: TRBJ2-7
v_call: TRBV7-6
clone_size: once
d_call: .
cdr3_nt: TGTGCCAGCAGCCGTAGCAGGGGTGGGGACATCTTCTCCTACGAGCAGTACTTC
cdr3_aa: CASSRSRGGDIFSYEQYF

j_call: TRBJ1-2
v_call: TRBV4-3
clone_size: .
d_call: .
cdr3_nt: TGCGCCAGCAGCCAAGAGGCGGGGACCAACTATGGCTACACCTTC
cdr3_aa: CASSQEAGTNYGYTF

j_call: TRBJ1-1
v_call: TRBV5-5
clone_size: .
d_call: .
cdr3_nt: TGTGCCAGCAGCCATACCCTTACAGGCGGGAACACTGAAGCTTTCTTT
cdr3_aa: CASSHTLTGGNTEAFF

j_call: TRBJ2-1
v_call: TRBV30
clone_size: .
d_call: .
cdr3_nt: TGTGCCTGGAGTGACAGGGAGGAGCAGTTCTTC
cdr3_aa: CAWSDREEQFF

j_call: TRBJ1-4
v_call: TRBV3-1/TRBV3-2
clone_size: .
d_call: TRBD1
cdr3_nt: TGTGCCAGCAGCCAAGAAATCTGGACAGGGGGCTATGAAAAACTGTTTTTT
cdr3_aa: CASSQEIWTGGYEKLFF

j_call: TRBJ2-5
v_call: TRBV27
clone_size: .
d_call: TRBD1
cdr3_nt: TGTGCCAGCAGTTTCGGGACAGGGCAAGAGACCCAGTACTTC
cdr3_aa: CASSFGTGQETQYF

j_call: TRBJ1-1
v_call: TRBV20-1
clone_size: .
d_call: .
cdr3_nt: TGCAGTGCCCATGAGTTCACTGAAGCTTTCTTT
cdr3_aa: CSAHEFTEAFF

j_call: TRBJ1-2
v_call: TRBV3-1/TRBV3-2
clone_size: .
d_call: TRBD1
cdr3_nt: TGTGCCAGCAGCCAAGGAGGGGGCGAAAGTGGCTACACCTTC
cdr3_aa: CASSQGGGESGYTF

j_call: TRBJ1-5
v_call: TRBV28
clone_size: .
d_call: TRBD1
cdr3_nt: TGTGCCAGCACTACAACTACAGGGGTATTCAATCAGCCCCAGCATTTT
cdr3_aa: CASTTTTGVFNQPQHF

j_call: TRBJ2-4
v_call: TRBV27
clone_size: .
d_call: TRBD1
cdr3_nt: TGTGCCAGCAGTCCCGGGGACAGACTTATAGCCAAAAACATTCAGTACTTC
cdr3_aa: CASSPGDRLIAKNIQYF

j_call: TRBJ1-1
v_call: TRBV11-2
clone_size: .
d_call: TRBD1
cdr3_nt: TGTGCCAGCAGCACCGGGACAGGGGTCCCTGAAGCTTTCTTT
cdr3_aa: CASSTGTGVPEAFF

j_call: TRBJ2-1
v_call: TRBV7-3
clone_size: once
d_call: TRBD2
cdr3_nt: TGTGCCAGCAGCTCCCCGACAGCGGGGTACAATGAGCAGTTCTTC
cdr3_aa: CASSSPTAGYNEQFF

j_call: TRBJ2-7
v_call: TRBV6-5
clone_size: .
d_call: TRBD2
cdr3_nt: TGTGCCAGTGGGCGCTCGGGAGGGCCCTACGAGCAGTACTTC
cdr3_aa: CASGRSGGPYEQYF

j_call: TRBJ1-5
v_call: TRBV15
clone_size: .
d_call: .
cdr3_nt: TGTGCCACCAGCAGGCAGGACAATCAGCCCCAGCATTTT
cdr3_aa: CATSRQDNQPQHF

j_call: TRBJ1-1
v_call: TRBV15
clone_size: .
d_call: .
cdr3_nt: TGTGCCACCCAAGGGGAGGGGCTGGGGGACACTGAAGCTTTCTTT
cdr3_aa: CATQGEGLGDTEAFF

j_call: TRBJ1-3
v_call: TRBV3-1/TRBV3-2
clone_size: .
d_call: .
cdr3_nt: TGTGCCAGCAGCCAGGGAGGCAGCTCTATCTCTGGAAACACCATATATTTT
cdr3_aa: CASSQGGSSISGNTIYF

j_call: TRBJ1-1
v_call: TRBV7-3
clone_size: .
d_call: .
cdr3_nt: TGTGCCAGCAGCTTAAATCGGCAGTGGACAACTGAAGCTTTCTTT
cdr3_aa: CASSLNRQWTTEAFF